The 26 T cell receptor beta chains reported below all come from one sample, sequenced in a study of cytomegalovirus exposure and HLA in healthy donors. Primers included in the PCR were 60 Vbeta and 13 Jbeta primers. The table came from immunoSEQ multiplex PCR; TCRdb's copy has only in-frame clones and leaves some out. The table records some 160,000 clones, around 83% of them present only once. The sample taken for sequencing was PBMCs. The receptors come from a man aged 25-45 years in good health and CMV-seropositive.

The chain joins TRBV19 to TRBJ2-5; perhaps TRBD1 as D (5 bases). The length of the CDR3 is 12 residues. Trimming removed 1 base at V and 5 bases at J, with 5 bases between. CDR1 is LNHDA, CDR2 SQIVND, per germline (reference sequence). CDR3 in DNA: TGTGCCAGTAGTATAGGGGGCGAGACCCAGTACTTC. The encoded protein is CASSIGGETQYF.

The CDR3 region has the DNA TGTGCCAGCAGTGAGATTAGGGGACAGGGAGGCTACGAGCAGTACTTC. Its protein product is CASSEIRGQGGYEQYF. The rearrangement uses TRBV2 and TRBJ2-7; TRBD1 agrees at 9 bases. CDR1 and CDR2 (germline): SNHLY, FYNNEI. V shed 3 bases and J 3 bases; nucleotides not matched to a gene: 9. CDR3 length equals 16 residues.

The chain has TRBV6-4 and TRBJ2-7; maybe TRBD1 (6 bases). CDR1 is MRHNA and CDR2 is SNTAGT in the germline V gene. V was shortened by 2 bases and J by 0 bases, with 14 bases between the two germline ends. This CDR3 is built from 16 residues. The CDR3 loop reads CASSDPRDISSYEQYV. In nucleotides, the CDR3 is TGTGCCAGCAGTGACCCCCGGGACATTAGCTCCTACGAGCAGTACGTC.

As DNA, the CDR3 is TGTGCCAGCAGTGGACCGGGACAGGGGGCCTACAATGAGCAGTTCTTC. Protein: CASSGPGQGAYNEQFF. The rearrangement links TRBV2 to TRBJ2-1, with 11 bases lining up with TRBD1. The V segment lost 4 bases and the J segment 2 bases; nucleotides outside the gene matches: 4. This CDR3 comprises 16 residues. Germline CDR1 reads SNHLY; CDR2 reads FYNNEI. Together with reference TRBV2 and TRBJ2-1, the CDR3 gives the full variable domain: EPEVTQTPSHQVTQMGQEVILRCVPISNHLYFYWYRQILGQKVEFLVSFYNNEISEKSEIFDDQFSVERPDGSNFTLKIRSTKLEDSAMYFCASSGPGQGAYNEQFFGPGTRLTVL.

The chain couples TRBV18 to TRBJ1-2; D might be TRBD1 (5 bases). Per the germline V gene, CDR1 is KGHSH and CDR2 is LQKENI. V gave up 8 bases and J gave up 0 bases, with 13 bases separating them. This CDR3 contains 14 residues. This CDR3 reads CASTLTTANYGYTF. CDR3 coding DNA: TGTGCCAGCACATTAACGACAGCTAACTATGGCTACACCTTC.

The V and J genes are TRBV2 and TRBJ1-1, with no clear D. The CDR3 is 13 amino acids. Germline lookup yields CDR1 SNHLY and CDR2 FYNNEI. The V gene lost 6 bases and the J gene lost 5 bases, with 13 bases spanning the gap. The CDR3 region is CASRKEGGTEAFF. CDR3 sequence (DNA): TGTGCCAGCAGAAAGGAGGGTGGTACTGAAGCTTTCTTT.

This clone came up once. The rearrangement joins TRBV30 to TRBJ2-1, with 7 bases aligning to TRBD2. The CDR3 runs to 13 residues. V was clipped by 1 base and J by 6 bases; unmatched bases: 3. Germline V lookup: CDR1 GTSNPN, CDR2 SVGIG (reference sequence). CDR3: CAWSGGGFNEQFF. CDR3 DNA sequence: TGTGCCTGGAGTGGGGGAGGGTTCAATGAGCAGTTCTTC.

The chain links TRBV10-3 to TRBJ1-3, with D hard to call. CDR1 is ENHRY and CDR2 is SYGVKD in the germline V gene. The V end lost 3 bases, the J end lost 5 bases, and 14 bases lay between the germline ends. The CDR3 extends over 15 amino acids. The CDR3 sequence is CAISEITGLRNTIYF. CDR3 bases: TGTGCCATCAGTGAAATTACGGGGTTAAGAAACACCATATATTTT.

The V call is TRBV6-5, the J call TRBJ1-5; TRBD1 aligns across 7 bases. After removal of 7 bases from V and 8 bases from J, the junction contained 11 bases not matched to a gene. This CDR3 has 14 amino acids. Looked up from germline, CDR1 is MNHEY and CDR2 is SVGAGI. CDR3 bases: TGTGCCAGCAACCCGGACAGGTCCCTAGAGCCCCAGCATTTT. Translated, it gives CASNPDRSLEPQHF.

This chain links TRBV5-4 with TRBJ1-2, with 8 bases aligning to TRBD1. J gave up 3 bases and V 4 bases, and 8 bases lay outside the gene matches. The germline V gene has CDR1 SGHNT and CDR2 YYREEE (reference sequence). The CDR3 is 15 amino acids. The CDR3 region has the DNA TGTGCCAGCAGCGTAAGAGGACAGGGAGACTATGGCTACACCTTC. The encoded protein is CASSVRGQGDYGYTF.

This clone has more than one count but fewer than ten. The rearrangement uses TRBV5-8 and TRBJ2-7, with a weak D call TRBD2 (6 bases). Germline V gene sequence: CDR1 SGHTS, CDR2 YDEGEE. CDR3 size: 15 residues. Trimming pared 1 base from V and 5 bases from J, leaving 16 bases between. The DNA for the CDR3 is TGTGCCAGCAGCTTGATGGAGGAGGGCCCCCACGAGCAGTACTTC. Its protein product is CASSLMEEGPHEQYF.

The chain links TRBV6-6 to TRBJ1-1; possibly TRBD1 for D (5 bases). V was trimmed by 2 bases and J by 1 base, leaving 8 bases between them. The CDR3 is made up of 14 amino acids. Germline loops: CDR1 MNHNY, CDR2 SVGAGI (reference sequence). The CDR3 region has the DNA TGTGCCAGCAGTTACGGTAGGGGGAACACTGAAGCTTTCTTT. It specifies CASSYGRGNTEAFF.

V gene TRBV5-1 combines with J gene TRBJ2-7; 9 nucleotides line up with TRBD2. V shed 0 bases and J 3 bases; nucleotides not matched to a gene: 7. CDR1 SGHRS and CDR2 YFSETQ come from the germline V gene. This CDR3 comprises 16 residues. The CDR3 DNA sequence: TGCGCCAGCAGCTTGGGGATGTCTAGCGGGATCTACGAGCAGTACTTC. Translation: CASSLGMSSGIYEQYF.

The chain's CDR3 is CAWSLGQRYGYTF. For the CDR3, the DNA is TGTGCCTGGAGCCTGGGACAGAGATATGGCTACACCTTC. V gene TRBV30 combines with J gene TRBJ1-2; 7 positions agree with TRBD1. Unmatched junction bases numbered 6, after V lost 3 bases and J lost 5 bases. The germline V gene encodes CDR1 GTSNPN and CDR2 SVGIG (reference sequence). This CDR3 has 13 amino acids. The variable domain in full, with the rest retrieved from reference TRBV30 and TRBJ1-2, is SQTIHQWPATLVQPVGSPLSLECTVEGTSNPNLYWYRQAAGRGLQLLFYSVGIGQISSEVPQNLSASRPQDRQFILSSKKLLLSDSGFYLCAWSLGQRYGYTFGSGTRLTVV.

This clone was counted only a few times. This rearrangement joins TRBV5-4 to TRBJ1-1; TRBD1 matches at 8 bases. The V and J ends lost 3 bases and 4 bases, in that order; junction bases with no gene match: 5. This CDR3 contains 14 residues. The germline V gene has CDR1 SGHNT and CDR2 YYREEE (reference sequence). The CDR3: CASSSRTGITEAFF. The DNA for the CDR3 is TGTGCCAGCAGCTCAAGGACAGGGATCACTGAAGCTTTCTTT.

This chain links TRBV7-3 with TRBJ2-1; D perhaps matches TRBD2 (5 bases). This CDR3 has 14 residues. Trimming shortened V by 4 bases and J by 0 bases, and 7 bases separated the two germline ends. CDR1 is SGHTA, CDR2 FQGTGA, per germline. CDR3 in DNA: TGTGCCAGCAGCTCTGGGAGCTCCTACAATGAGCAGTTCTTC. Protein product: CASSSGSSYNEQFF.

The chain employs TRBV7-2 and TRBJ1-2; possibly TRBD1 for D (5 bases). There are 15 residues in the CDR3. Per germline, CDR1 SGHTA and CDR2 FQGNSA. Trimming removed 2 bases from V and 7 bases from J, with 17 bases in between. The CDR3 coding sequence is TGTGCCAGCAGCTTATTTCCCCCAGGGTGGCGTGGCTACACCTTC. Its translation is CASSLFPPGWRGYTF.

V gene TRBV7-2 combines with J gene TRBJ2-4, with 7 bases identical to TRBD2. Trimming at V came to 3 bases and at J to 5 bases, leaving 7 bases not matched to a gene. This CDR3 is built from 15 residues. CDR1 is SGHTA and CDR2 is FQGNSA in the germline V gene. The CDR3 loop is CASSLLAVGQNIQYF. CDR3 sequence (DNA): TGTGCCAGCAGCTTGCTAGCGGTGGGGCAAAACATTCAGTACTTC.

The chain uses TRBV11-2 and TRBJ2-3; TRBD2 matches 7 bases. Germline CDR1 SGHAT, CDR2 FQNNGV. This CDR3 spans 16 amino acids. With V trimmed by 3 bases and J by 5 bases, 11 bases remained unmatched. CDR3 in amino acids: CASSFVAGVGGDTQYF. DNA of the CDR3: TGTGCCAGCAGCTTTGTGGCGGGAGTTGGTGGAGATACGCAGTATTTT. Using reference TRBV11-2 and TRBJ2-3 for the parts outside the CDR3, the full variable domain is EAGVAQSPRYKIIEKRQSVAFWCNPISGHATLYWYQQILGQGPKLLIQFQNNGVVDDSQLPKDRFSAERLKGVDSTLKIQPAKLEDSAVYLCASSFVAGVGGDTQYFGPGTRLTVL.

The V call is TRBV7-9, the J call TRBJ2-4; 7 nucleotides agree with TRBD2. Unmatched junction bases numbered 3, after V lost 0 bases and J lost 7 bases. The CDR3 covers 14 residues. CDR1 SEHNR and CDR2 FQNEAQ come from the germline V gene (reference sequence). The CDR3 loop is CASSLAAGANIQYF. CDR3 bases: TGTGCCAGCAGCTTAGCGGCGGGAGCGAACATTCAGTACTTC.

The V gene is TRBV28, the J gene TRBJ2-3; a possible D gene is TRBD2 (6 bases). In germline, CDR1 is MDHEN, CDR2 SYDVKM. This CDR3 is 15 amino acids long. V was cut by 3 bases and J by 2 bases, with 12 bases left in between. DNA of the CDR3: TGTGCCAGCAGTTTCCTCGGGAGCTCCACAGATACGCAGTATTTT. The encoded protein is CASSFLGSSTDTQYF.

The chain couples TRBV5-1 to TRBJ2-7, with D unclear. The CDR3 spans 13 residues. Between the trimmed V and J ends, which lost 3 bases and 7 bases, there was a span of 14 bases. Germline V gene sequence: CDR1 SGHRS, CDR2 YFSETQ. The CDR3 DNA follows: TGCGCCAGCAGCTGGAGTCCAATTTTTGAGCAGTACGTC. Its protein product is CASSWSPIFEQYV.

The chain recombines TRBV11-3 with TRBJ1-4; TRBD1 agrees at 7 bases. The CDR3 contains 13 residues. The trim removed 5 bases at V and 6 bases at J, leaving 3 bases unmatched. Per the germline V gene, CDR1 is SGHNT and CDR2 is YENEEA. Written as DNA, the CDR3 is TGTGCCAGCAGCCCTGACAGGGATGAAAAACTGTTTTTT. It specifies CASSPDRDEKLFF.

This clone was observed a single time. The chain employs TRBV19 and TRBJ2-1; 15 bases are a match to TRBD2. Trimming took 6 bases from V and 8 from J; bases not matched to a gene: 8. The CDR3 has 16 residues. Germline V gene lookup returns CDR1 LNHDA and CDR2 SQIVND (reference sequence). CDR3 region: CASSPAGTSGRYEQFF. In DNA, the CDR3 is TGTGCCAGTAGCCCGGCCGGGACTAGCGGGAGGTATGAGCAGTTCTTC.

This clone was seen just once. The J gene is TRBJ2-1, the V gene TRBV4-1, with a possible D match to TRBD2 (6 bases). Trimming removed 2 bases from V and 1 base from J, with 21 bases in between. Germline lookup yields CDR1 MGHRA and CDR2 YSYEKL. The CDR3 is 19 residues long. CDR3 amino acids: CASSQTTSRGGGSYNEQFF. As DNA, the CDR3 is TGCGCCAGCAGCCAAACTACTAGCCGTGGAGGAGGGTCCTACAATGAGCAGTTCTTC.

The gene calls are TRBV20-1 and TRBJ2-5; no clear D gene. The ends were cut back, 4 bases at V and 4 bases at J, with 7 bases in the middle. The length of the CDR3 is 11 residues. Germline V gives CDR1 DFQATT, CDR2 SNEGSKA (reference sequence). The CDR3 protein is CSAISRETQYF. The DNA for the CDR3 is TGCAGTGCTATCTCCCGAGAGACCCAGTACTTC.